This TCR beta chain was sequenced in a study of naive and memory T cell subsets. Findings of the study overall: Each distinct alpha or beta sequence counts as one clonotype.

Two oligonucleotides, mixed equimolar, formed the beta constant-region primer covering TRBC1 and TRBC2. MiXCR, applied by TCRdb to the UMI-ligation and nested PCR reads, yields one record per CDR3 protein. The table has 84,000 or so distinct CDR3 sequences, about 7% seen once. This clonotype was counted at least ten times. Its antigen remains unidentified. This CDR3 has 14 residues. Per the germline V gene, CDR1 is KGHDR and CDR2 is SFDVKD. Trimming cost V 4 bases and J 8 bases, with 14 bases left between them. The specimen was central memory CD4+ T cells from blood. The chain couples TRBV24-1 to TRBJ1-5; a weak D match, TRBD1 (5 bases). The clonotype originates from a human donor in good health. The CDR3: CATSERWGGEPQHF. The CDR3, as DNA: TGTGCCACCAGTGAGAGGTGGGGGGGTGAGCCCCAGCATTTT.